A selection of T cell receptor beta chains follows, all from one sample in a study of T cells in Graves' hyperthyroidism and ophthalmopathy. TCRdb used MiXCR to reprocess the multiplex PCR reads, holding one entry per CDR3 protein. The table records roughly 420,000 distinct CDR3 sequences, around a sixth of them present only once. The sample consisted of blood. Every receptor here comes from a woman aged 18-29 years with Graves' hyperthyroidism. CDR3s include the opening cysteine and the closing phenylalanine or tryptophan. D genes are given only for firm matches. Size values are once, few and many counts, or a class for expanded clones, and some rows have none.

>TRBV5-1|many|TRBJ2-3|TRBD2
CASSFSSGGRTDTQYF
TGCGCCAGCAGCTTTTCCAGCGGGGGGCGCACAGATACGCAGTATTTT
>TRBV19|many|TRBJ2-2|TRBD1
CASTEGRGTGNTGELFF
TGTGCCAGTACCGAGGGACGGGGGACAGGGAACACCGGGGAGCTGTTTTTT
>TRBV20-1|many|TRBJ2-5|-
CSAKTGSPRETQYF
TGCAGTGCTAAAACAGGGTCACCCCGAGAGACCCAGTACTTC
>TRBV3-1|few|TRBJ2-3|TRBD2
CASSQNPGTSGRNTQYF
TGTGCCAGCAGCCAGAATCCCGGGACTAGCGGGAGGAATACGCAGTATTTT
>TRBV12-3/TRBV12-4|-|TRBJ2-5|TRBD1
CASSPTSGGTGSIQETQYF
TGTGCCAGCAGTCCAACCTCTGGGGGGACAGGGAGTATCCAAGAGACCCAGTACTTC
>TRBV24-1|many|TRBJ1-2|TRBD1
CATSAATGEVGISGYTF
TGTGCCACCAGTGCCGCCACAGGGGAAGTCGGAATAAGTGGCTACACCTTC
>TRBV5-6|many|TRBJ2-5|-
CASSFRAGAETQYF
TGTGCCAGCAGCTTTCGCGCAGGGGCAGAGACCCAGTACTTC
>TRBV7-9|many|TRBJ2-1|-
CASSSRYNEQFF
TGTGCCAGCAGCTCACGCTACAATGAGCAGTTCTTC
>TRBV6-5|many|TRBJ2-7|-
CASSYGVWDGSYEQYF
TGTGCCAGCAGTTACGGAGTATGGGACGGATCCTACGAGCAGTACTTC
>TRBV6-1|many|TRBJ2-5|-
CASKAGLGRETQYF
TGTGCCAGCAAGGCGGGACTGGGGAGAGAGACCCAGTACTTC
>TRBV20-1|many|TRBJ1-6|TRBD1
CSASPGTGYNSPLHF
TGCAGTGCTAGCCCCGGGACAGGCTATAATTCACCCCTCCACTTT
>TRBV2|many|TRBJ1-3|-
CASSDQSWTNSGNTIYF
TGTGCCAGCAGTGACCAGAGCTGGACTAACTCTGGAAACACCATATATTTT
>TRBV2|many|TRBJ2-7|-
CASSGGRGFEQYF
TGTGCCAGCAGTGGAGGCAGGGGCTTCGAGCAGTACTTC
>TRBV3-1|-|TRBJ2-5|-
CASSQKGAGGTQYF
TGTGCCAGCAGCCAGAAGGGGGCGGGGGGGACCCAGTACTTC
>TRBV11-3|many|TRBJ2-5|-
CASSPPGTSPGTQYF
TGTGCCAGCAGCCCCCCCGGGACCTCCCCGGGGACCCAGTACTTC
>TRBV24-1|-|TRBJ2-1|-
CATSDLLVLANEQFF
TGTGCCACCAGTGATTTGCTGGTCTTGGCGAATGAGCAGTTCTTC
>TRBV6-1|many|TRBJ2-5|-
CASSTGTIVQETQYF
TGTGCCAGCAGTACCGGGACAATAGTACAAGAGACCCAGTACTTC
>TRBV6-5|-|TRBJ1-1|TRBD1
CAGSYSAGGETTEAFF
TGTGCCGGCAGTTACTCCGCAGGGGGCGAAACCACTGAAGCTTTCTTT
>TRBV12-3/TRBV12-4|many|TRBJ2-7|TRBD1
CASSFGTGASYEQYF
TGTGCCAGCAGTTTTGGGACAGGGGCGTCCTACGAGCAGTACTTC
>TRBV5-1|many|TRBJ2-5|-
CASSLETAEGTQYF
TGCGCCAGCAGCTTGGAAACCGCCGAGGGGACCCAGTACTTC
>TRBV29-1|many|TRBJ1-1|-
CSGLVSEAFF
TGCAGCGGCCTCGTATCGGAAGCTTTCTTT
>TRBV5-1|-|TRBJ2-1|TRBD1
CASSLGKIGTGDFNEQFF
TGCGCCAGCAGCTTGGGGAAGATCGGGACAGGGGATTTCAATGAGCAGTTCTTC
>TRBV27|many|TRBJ2-2|-
CASRASRAGTGELFF
TGTGCCAGCAGAGCCAGCAGGGCGGGCACCGGGGAGCTGTTTTTT
>TRBV4-1|many|TRBJ2-1|TRBD2
CASSPKGGLAGNEQFF
TGCGCCAGCAGCCCCAAGGGGGGACTAGCGGGTAATGAGCAGTTCTTC
>TRBV20-1|many|TRBJ2-5|TRBD1
CSATGTGESETQYF
TGCAGTGCCACCGGGACAGGGGAGTCAGAGACCCAGTACTTC
>TRBV20-1|many|TRBJ1-4|-
CSAGKGANEKLFF
TGCAGTGCCGGGAAGGGGGCTAATGAAAAACTGTTTTTT
>TRBV19|many|TRBJ1-3|-
CASRGQGSGNTIYF
TGTGCCAGTAGGGGACAAGGGTCTGGAAACACCATATATTTT
>TRBV5-5|many|TRBJ2-6|-
CASSPERVANVLTF
TGTGCCAGCAGCCCCGAACGGGTGGCCAACGTCCTGACTTTC
>TRBV29-1|few|TRBJ2-1|TRBD2
CSANRGGGLDEQFF
TGCAGCGCCAACCGGGGGGGAGGATTGGATGAGCAGTTCTTC
>TRBV4-2|-|TRBJ1-2|TRBD1
CASSQVSGGRYGYTF
TGTGCCAGCAGCCAAGTGTCAGGGGGGAGGTATGGCTACACCTTC
>TRBV7-2|many|TRBJ1-1|-
CASSLWGGRAFF
TGTGCCAGCAGCTTATGGGGGGGGCGAGCTTTCTTT
>TRBV6-4|few|TRBJ1-4|-
CASSVYEKLFF
TGTGCCAGCAGTGTCTATGAAAAACTGTTTTTT
>TRBV28|many|TRBJ2-1|TRBD2
CASSSSGTSGGWAFGEQFF
TGTGCCAGCAGTTCCTCCGGGACTAGCGGCGGGTGGGCTTTCGGCGAGCAGTTCTTC
>TRBV9|few|TRBJ1-1|-
CASSGLTDLNTEAFF
TGTGCCAGCAGCGGATTGACAGATTTGAACACTGAAGCTTTCTTT
>TRBV24-1|few|TRBJ2-2|TRBD1
CATRATGEDGELFF
TGTGCCACCAGAGCGACAGGGGAGGACGGGGAGCTGTTTTTT
>TRBV7-9|many|TRBJ1-5|-
CASSLAQGSAQHF
TGTGCCAGCAGCTTAGCACAGGGATCGGCCCAGCATTTT
>TRBV10-3|many|TRBJ2-2|TRBD2
CAISERLAGANTGELFF
TGTGCCATCAGTGAGAGACTAGCGGGGGCTAACACCGGGGAGCTGTTTTTT
>TRBV27|few|TRBJ2-2|-
CASSPRWGITGELFF
TGTGCCAGCAGCCCGCGATGGGGGATCACCGGGGAGCTGTTTTTT
>TRBV3-1|many|TRBJ2-2|-
CASSQHYTGELFF
TGTGCCAGCAGCCAACACTACACCGGGGAGCTGTTTTTT
>TRBV11-2|many|TRBJ1-6|TRBD1
CASSPDRVSYNSPLHF
TGTGCCAGCAGCCCAGACAGGGTCTCCTATAATTCACCCCTCCACTTT
>TRBV7-8|many|TRBJ2-5|TRBD2
CASSSSGGIVETQYF
TGTGCCAGCAGCTCTAGCGGGGGGATCGTAGAGACCCAGTACTTC
>TRBV30|many|TRBJ2-7|-
CAWSRDMFYEQYF
TGTGCCTGGAGCCGGGACATGTTCTACGAGCAGTACTTC